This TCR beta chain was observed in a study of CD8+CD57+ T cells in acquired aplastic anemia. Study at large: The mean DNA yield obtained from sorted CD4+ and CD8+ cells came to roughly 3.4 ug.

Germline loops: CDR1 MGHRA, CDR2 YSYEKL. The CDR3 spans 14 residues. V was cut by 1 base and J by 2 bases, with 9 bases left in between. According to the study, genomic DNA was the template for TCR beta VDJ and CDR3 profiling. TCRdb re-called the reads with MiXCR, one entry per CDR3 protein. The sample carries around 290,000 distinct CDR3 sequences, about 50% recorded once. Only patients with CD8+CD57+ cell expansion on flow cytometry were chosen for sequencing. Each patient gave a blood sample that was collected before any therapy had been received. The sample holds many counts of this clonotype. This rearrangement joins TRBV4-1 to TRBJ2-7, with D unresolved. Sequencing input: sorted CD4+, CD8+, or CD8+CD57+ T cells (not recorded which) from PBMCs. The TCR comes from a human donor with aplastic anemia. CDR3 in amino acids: CASSQVGETYEQYF. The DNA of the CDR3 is TGCGCCAGCAGCCAAGTAGGAGAGACCTACGAGCAGTACTTC.